The clone carrying this T cell receptor beta chain was observed a handful of times. The sample belongs to a study of blood T cells in healthy people across ages. V was cut by 3 bases and J by 4 bases, with 12 bases left in between. This CDR3 contains 14 residues. The germline V gene has CDR1 MGHRA and CDR2 YSYEKL. Alongside a J-beta primer mix, a sample-barcoded 5' primer served in a second PCR lasting about 7 to 11 cycles. TCRdb recomputed calls from the 5' RACE reads with MiXCR, one row per CDR3 protein. Among 750,000 to 850,000 distinct CDR3 sequences, roughly 25% were seen once, and the ten largest hold 3% to 4.5%. This same sample was also taken into another study, of T cells of mothers and their children. As that report states: Each mother gave over 8.5 million TCR beta CDR3 reads; each child, some 2.8 million.

The chain couples TRBV4-1 to TRBJ1-1, with a weak D call TRBD1 (5 bases). The source of this sequence is a boy aged 5-17 years in good health. Sequences were obtained from blood. CDR3 sequence: CASSHQGWITEAFF. The DNA for the CDR3 is TGCGCCAGCAGCCATCAGGGATGGATCACTGAAGCTTTCTTT.